These T cell receptor beta chains were read from a single sample in a study of T-cell memory formation after mild COVID-19. TCRdb analysed the 5' RACE reads with MiXCR anew, one entry per CDR3 protein. The table has 200,000 to 250,000 distinct CDR3 sequences, roughly 10% seen once. Sequencing was done on a sample of PBMCs or a T cell subset sorted from them (not recorded which). The receptor set was obtained from a man aged 18 to 29 who had mild COVID-19 (a few samples of this study predate the infection). Cell type and time point are not known. Each CDR3 is given with its conserved first and last residue. The D gene is left open where the match is weak. A clone size is listed for some rows: how often the clone was seen (once, few, many), or a class if it is expanded.

size	D	J	V	CDR3	DNA
.	.	TRBJ1-1	TRBV12-3/TRBV12-4	CASMLQGRANTEAFF	TGTGCCAGCATGTTGCAGGGGCGGGCGAACACTGAAGCTTTCTTT
.	TRBD2	TRBJ2-3	TRBV5-1	CASSFLLAGNSDTQYF	TGCGCCAGCAGCTTCCTTCTAGCGGGGAATTCAGATACGCAGTATTTT
many	TRBD2	TRBJ2-5	TRBV7-3	CASSRLARETQYF	TGTGCCAGCAGCCGACTAGCACGGGAGACCCAGTACTTC
.	TRBD1	TRBJ1-1	TRBV5-1	CASSFFGQGLKTEAFF	TGCGCCAGCAGCTTTTTTGGACAGGGTTTAAAAACTGAAGCTTTCTTT
few	TRBD2	TRBJ2-5	TRBV9	CASSEGSSGGNQETQYF	TGTGCCAGCAGCGAGGGGTCTAGCGGGGGGAACCAAGAGACCCAGTACTTC
few	.	TRBJ2-2	TRBV2	CASSVLGATGELFF	TGTGCCAGCAGTGTTCTGGGTGCCACCGGGGAGCTGTTTTTT
few	.	TRBJ1-2	TRBV4-3	CASSQDRDPGYTF	TGCGCCAGCAGCCAAGATAGGGACCCAGGCTACACCTTC
.	TRBD2	TRBJ2-2	TRBV4-3	CASSQTGTKTGELFF	TGCGCCAGCAGCCAGACCGGGACTAAGACCGGGGAGCTGTTTTTT
few	.	TRBJ2-2	TRBV20-1	CSARDIFGPTGELFF	TGCAGTGCTAGAGACATTTTTGGGCCCACCGGGGAGCTGTTTTTT
.	TRBD1	TRBJ1-1	TRBV19	CASIQGVLKTEAFF	TGTGCCAGTATACAGGGGGTATTGAAGACTGAAGCTTTCTTT
few	TRBD1	TRBJ1-2	TRBV7-2	CASSLLTGLSGYTF	TGTGCCAGCAGCTTATTGACAGGGCTTAGTGGCTACACCTTC
many	.	TRBJ2-1	TRBV5-1	CASSFDHYNEQFF	TGCGCCAGCAGCTTTGACCATTACAATGAGCAGTTCTTC
.	.	TRBJ1-1	TRBV7-9	CASVRTEMNTEAFF	TGTGCCAGCGTTAGGACAGAAATGAACACTGAAGCTTTCTTT
.	.	TRBJ2-5	TRBV7-2	CASSLVVHPAETQYF	TGTGCCAGCAGCTTAGTAGTCCACCCGGCGGAGACCCAGTACTTC
few	.	TRBJ1-6	TRBV20-1	CSAPQAASYNSPLHF	TGCAGTGCTCCTCAGGCCGCGTCCTATAATTCACCCCTCCACTTT
few	.	TRBJ2-2	TRBV20-1	CSAASGRTGELFF	TGCAGTGCTGCAAGCGGCCGCACCGGGGAGCTGTTTTTT
.	TRBD1	TRBJ2-7	TRBV9	CASSPRQGYEQYF	TGTGCCAGCAGCCCCCGACAGGGCTACGAGCAGTACTTC
few	.	TRBJ2-1	TRBV28	CASSFGEGDEQFF	TGTGCCAGCAGTTTCGGGGAGGGGGATGAGCAGTTCTTC